The 17 T cell receptor beta chains below were found in one sample sequenced in a study of OX40 agonist ivuxolimab in advanced cancers. Some clones are missing from TCRdb's copy, which holds only in-frame ones; the method was immunoSEQ multiplex PCR. The data show approximately 82,000 clones, with around 94% seen just once and roughly 21% held by the top ten. The material sequenced was CD4+ or CD8+ T cells sorted from blood, taken in a trial of the OX40 agonist ivuxolimab. The origin of the receptors is an adult with an advanced solid tumor such as melanoma, head and neck, liver or kidney cancer.

The rearrangement uses TRBV14 and TRBJ2-1; D ambiguous. The germline V gene has CDR1 SGHDN and CDR2 FVKESK. The germline V and J ends were trimmed by 5 bases and 1 base, with 9 bases remaining between them. CDR3 length equals 14 residues. The DNA of the CDR3 is TGTGCCAGCAGCAGCACGAGGTCCTACAATGAGCAGTTCTTC. Translation gives CASSSTRSYNEQFF.

The chain recombines TRBV7-9 with TRBJ1-5; D not resolved. This CDR3 comprises 16 residues. Germline values: CDR1 SEHNR, CDR2 FQNEAQ (reference sequence). V lost 4 bases and J 7 bases, leaving 20 bases between the germline ends. The CDR3 sequence: CASSSNVEPLGQPQHF. The DNA for the CDR3 is TGTGCCAGCAGCTCCAACGTAGAGCCCTTGGGACAGCCCCAGCATTTT.

In its sample, this clone was seen once. The rearrangement uses TRBV5-7 and TRBJ2-7; 8 nucleotides line up with TRBD2. TRBV5-7 is placed among ORFs of uncertain function. The CDR3 runs to 12 residues. Trimming at V came to 7 bases and at J to 10 bases, leaving 10 bases not matched to a gene. The CDR3, as DNA: TGTGCCAGCCGGGGGGGGAGCACGAATCAGTACTTC. Translation gives CASRGGSTNQYF.

The chain couples TRBV7-8 to TRBJ2-1, with D possibly called TRBD1 or TRBD2 (5 bases each). Trimming left V 5 bases short and J 3 bases short, with 20 bases between. The germline V gene has CDR1 SGHVS and CDR2 FQNEAQ. This CDR3 has 17 residues. The CDR3 region has the DNA TGTGCCAGCAGCCTGAACCCCCGGGGCCGCGGCTACAATGAGCAGTTCTTC. It yields the protein CASSLNPRGRGYNEQFF.

This chain uses TRBV5-4 with TRBJ2-2; D is perhaps TRBD1 (6 bases). The V end was cut by 4 bases, the J end by 4 bases, with 17 bases between. This CDR3 is 16 amino acids long. Germline-derived CDR1 and CDR2 are SGHNT and YYREEE (reference sequence). The CDR3 loop is CASSAPGRGGTGELFF. In DNA form, the CDR3 reads TGTGCCAGCAGCGCCCCGGGACGAGGGGGCACCGGGGAGCTGTTTTTT.

V is TRBV14 and J is TRBJ2-1, with 8 bases identical to TRBD2. V was clipped by 2 bases and J by 6 bases; unmatched bases: 6. Per germline, CDR1 SGHDN and CDR2 FVKESK. The CDR3 covers 15 residues. CDR3 amino acids: CASSQLAGGLNEQFF. As DNA, the CDR3 is TGTGCCAGCAGCCAACTCGCGGGGGGTCTCAATGAGCAGTTCTTC.

This chain uses TRBV30 with TRBJ2-1; D is uncertain. The CDR3 has 17 amino acids. Trimming took off 0 bases at V and 0 bases at J, with 15 bases between the two ends. Germline V gene sequence: CDR1 GTSNPN, CDR2 SVGIG (reference sequence). The CDR3 DNA sequence: TGTGCCTGGAGTGTACTGTGGTTGCAGAGCTCCTACAATGAGCAGTTCTTC. Its protein product is CAWSVLWLQSSYNEQFF.

The gene calls are TRBV7-2 and TRBJ2-2, with D maybe TRBD1 (6 bases). Trimming left V 1 base short and J 9 bases short, with 12 bases between. This CDR3 is 14 amino acids long. CDR1 is SGHTA, CDR2 FQGNSA, per germline. Written as DNA, the CDR3 is TGTGCCAGCAGCTTAGGGGACATCATCCGGGAGCTGTTTTTT. Residues: CASSLGDIIRELFF.

The CDR3: CASSLLAGTDTQYF. Written as DNA, the CDR3 is TGTGCCAGCAGTTTATTGGCAGGCACAGATACGCAGTATTTT. The chain couples TRBV27 to TRBJ2-3; D call uncertain. CDR1 is MNHEY and CDR2 is SMNVEV in the germline V gene (reference sequence). The V end lost 1 base, the J end lost 1 base, and 6 bases lay between the germline ends. The CDR3 spans 14 residues.

V is TRBV9 and J is TRBJ2-3, with TRBD2 matching over 8 bases. Trimming removed 4 bases from V and 0 bases from J; junction bases left unmatched: 4. This CDR3 has 15 residues. Germline assignment: CDR1 SGDLS and CDR2 YYNGEE. As DNA, the CDR3 is TGTGCCAGCAGCCAACTAGCGGCTAGCACAGATACGCAGTATTTT. Translating gives CASSQLAASTDTQYF. Full variable domain (remainder filled in from reference TRBV9 and TRBJ2-3): DSGVTQTPKHLITATGQRVTLRCSPRSGDLSVYWYQQSLDQGLQFLIQYYNGEERAKGNILERFSAQQFPDLHSELNLSSLELGDSALYFCASSQLAASTDTQYFGPGTRLTVL.

The chain employs TRBV11-2 and TRBJ2-7; 8 bases fit TRBD1. From germline, CDR1 is SGHAT and CDR2 FQNNGV. V gave up 1 base and J gave up 2 bases; unmatched junction bases: 7. The CDR3 covers 16 residues. The CDR3 protein is CASSLAPGQVTYEQYF. In DNA form, the CDR3 reads TGTGCCAGCAGCTTAGCCCCGGGACAGGTAACCTACGAGCAGTACTTC.

This clone turned up a few times. The chain links TRBV12-5 to TRBJ1-1; perhaps TRBD1 as D (5 bases). The CDR3 spans 12 residues. V was pared by 7 bases and J by 3 bases, with 9 bases between. Germline-derived CDR1 and CDR2 are LGHNT and FRNRAP. The CDR3 bases are TGTGCTAGTGCCCAGGGTTACACTGAAGCTTTCTTT. Its translation: CASAQGYTEAFF.

The chain uses TRBV5-6 and TRBJ2-7; no clear D. CDR3 length equals 11 residues. Germline V gives CDR1 SGHDT, CDR2 YYEEEE. The germline V and J ends were trimmed by 4 bases and 7 bases, with 9 bases remaining between them. The CDR3 sequence: CASSDAGEQYF. CDR3 sequence (DNA): TGTGCCAGCAGCGATGCCGGGGAGCAGTACTTC.

This chain joins TRBV19 and TRBJ2-3; D possibly uses TRBD1 or TRBD2 (6 bases each). CDR3 length equals 15 residues. Germline V gene lookup returns CDR1 LNHDA and CDR2 SQIVND (reference sequence). V lost 5 bases and J lost 8, with 20 bases in between. The CDR3 protein is CASSASFGGQGTQYF. The CDR3 bases are TGTGCCAGTAGTGCATCTTTTGGGGGGCAAGGTACGCAGTATTTT.

The chain links TRBV7-8 to TRBJ1-1, with unresolved D. This CDR3 spans 12 amino acids. V shed 5 bases and J shed 6 bases, with 10 bases lying between them. The germline V gene has CDR1 SGHVS and CDR2 FQNEAQ. The CDR3 spells CASSRPGPEAFF. As DNA, the CDR3 is TGTGCCAGCAGCCGACCGGGTCCTGAAGCTTTCTTT. The full variable domain, rest sourced from reference TRBV7-8 and TRBJ1-1, is GAGVSQSPRYKVAKRGQDVALRCDPISGHVSLFWYQQALGQGPEFLTYFQNEAQLDKSGLPSDRFFAERPEGSVSTLKIQRTQQEDSAVYLCASSRPGPEAFFGQGTRLTVV.

This chain links TRBV7-9 with TRBJ2-7, with a weak D call TRBD1 (6 bases). The CDR3 is 14 residues long. The V end lost 1 base, the J end lost 7 bases, and 14 bases lay between the germline ends. CDR1 is SEHNR and CDR2 is FQNEAQ in the germline V gene (reference sequence). The CDR3 DNA reads TGTGCCAGCAGCTTAGACAGGGTCCCGTGGGAGCAGTACTTC. Amino acid sequence: CASSLDRVPWEQYF. The complete variable domain, with remaining parts taken from reference TRBV7-9 and TRBJ2-7, reads DTGVSQNPRHKITKRGQNVTFRCDPISEHNRLYWYRQTLGQGPEFLTYFQNEAQLEKSRLLSDRFSAERPKGSFSTLEIQRTEQGDSAMYLCASSLDRVPWEQYFGPGTRLTVT.

The chain uses TRBV27 and TRBJ1-2; 7 nucleotides match TRBD1. The CDR3 covers 15 residues. Trimming cost V 5 bases and J 3 bases; bases outside gene matches: 9. Germline V CDR1 and CDR2: MNHEY, SMNVEV (reference sequence). The CDR3 here is CASSMTWDSHYGYTF. The CDR3 DNA is TGTGCCAGCAGTATGACCTGGGACAGCCACTATGGCTACACCTTC.